The rows below give T cell receptor beta chains drawn from one sample of a study of cytomegalovirus exposure and HLA in healthy donors. Measured with immunoSEQ multiplex PCR; TCRdb has only the in-frame clones, and not every one. Counted here are around 100,000 clones, around 75% occurring once; the ten biggest clones make up roughly 0.87%. Sequencing was performed on PBMCs. These receptors originate from a woman in her twenties or thirties in good health and CMV-seronegative. Both conserved end residues are part of each CDR3. The D gene is left open where the match is weak. Clone size, where shown, is once, few, many, or a class for clones that have expanded.

V gene	D gene	clone size	J gene	CDR3 DNA	CDR3 protein
TRBV5-1	.	.	TRBJ2-1	TGCGCCAGCAGCTTGGCCCGCGGCTTTGAGCAGTTCTTC	CASSLARGFEQFF
TRBV5-6	TRBD1	few	TRBJ1-1	TGTGCCAGCAGCTTGACGACAGGGGGACGCGCTTTCTTT	CASSLTTGGRAFF
TRBV29-1	.	.	TRBJ2-2	TGCAGCGTGAGCGGTTTTATGTCCGGGGAGCTGTTTTTT	CSVSGFMSGELFF
TRBV9	.	few	TRBJ2-7	TGTGCCAGCAGCGTAGCAGGGGCCCCCTCCTACGAGCAGTACTTC	CASSVAGAPSYEQYF
TRBV5-1	TRBD1	few	TRBJ1-1	TGCGCCAGCAGCTTGGCAGGGGGGCCTCGGGAGAACACTGAAGCTTTCTTT	CASSLAGGPRENTEAFF
TRBV6-6	.	.	TRBJ1-2	TGTGCCAGCAGTCGAATCAGGGGCGATTCCTATGGCTACACCTTC	CASSRIRGDSYGYTF
TRBV6-5	.	.	TRBJ1-1	TGTGCCAGCTCTCCATGGCAAAAGAACACTGAAGCTTTCTTT	CASSPWQKNTEAFF
TRBV4-2	TRBD2	.	TRBJ2-3	TGTGCCAGCAGCCAAGAGGGACTAGCGGGCACAGATACGCAGTATTTT	CASSQEGLAGTDTQYF
TRBV2	.	.	TRBJ2-7	TGTGCCAGCAAGGTAGCAGGGGGGATTACCTACGAGCAGTACTTC	CASKVAGGITYEQYF
TRBV6-1	.	few	TRBJ1-5	TGTGCCAGCAGTGAAACTAGGACCCTAAGCAATCAGCCCCAGCATTTT	CASSETRTLSNQPQHF
TRBV10-1	TRBD1	once	TRBJ1-2	TGCGCCAGCAAGGACAGGGGTGATGGCTACACCTTC	CASKDRGDGYTF
TRBV6-5	.	.	TRBJ1-1	TGTGCCAGCAGTTTGAGGGAGAACACTGAAGCTTTCTTT	CASSLRENTEAFF
TRBV6-1	TRBD2	few	TRBJ2-3	TGTGCCAGCAGTGAAGGTAGCGGGGGTGCAGATACGCAGTATTTT	CASSEGSGGADTQYF
TRBV5-1	.	.	TRBJ1-6	TGCGCCAGCAGCTTGTCAGGGGCATCCTATAATTCACCCCTCCACTTT	CASSLSGASYNSPLHF
TRBV30	.	.	TRBJ1-1	TGTGCCTGGACAGGCGCGAACACTGAAGCTTTCTTT	CAWTGANTEAFF